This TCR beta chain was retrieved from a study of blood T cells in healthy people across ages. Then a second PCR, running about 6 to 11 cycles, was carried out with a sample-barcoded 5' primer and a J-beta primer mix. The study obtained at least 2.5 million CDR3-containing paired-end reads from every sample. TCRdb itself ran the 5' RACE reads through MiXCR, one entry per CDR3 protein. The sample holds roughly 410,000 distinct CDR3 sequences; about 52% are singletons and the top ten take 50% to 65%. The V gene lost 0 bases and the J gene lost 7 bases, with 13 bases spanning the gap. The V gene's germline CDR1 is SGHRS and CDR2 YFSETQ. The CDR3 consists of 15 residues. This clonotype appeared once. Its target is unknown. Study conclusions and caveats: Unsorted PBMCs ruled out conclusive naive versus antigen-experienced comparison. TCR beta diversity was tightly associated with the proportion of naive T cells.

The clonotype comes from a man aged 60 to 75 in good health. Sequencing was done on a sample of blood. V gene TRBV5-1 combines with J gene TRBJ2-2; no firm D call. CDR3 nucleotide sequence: TGCGCCAGCAGCTTGGCGGACGTCGTTGACGGGGAGCTGTTTTTT. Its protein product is CASSLADVVDGELFF.